This TCR beta chain was retrieved from a study of blood T cell repertoires in COVID-19. Study details: From the United States, Italy and Spain came samples of acute and convalescent COVID-19. The cDNA or gDNA used as material had been derived from T cells, B-cell-depleted T cells, or PBMCs.

The V gene lost 2 bases and the J gene lost 4 bases, with 9 bases spanning the gap. The CDR3 is 15 amino acids. Germline CDR1 MGHDK, CDR2 SYGVNS. Source study methods: Using reference gene primer amplification, nucleated cell counts were estimated. The protocol was immunoSEQ multiplex PCR, while the TCRdb copy is restricted to in-frame clones and leaves out a portion. V and J calls and clone size come straight from that table; D and trimming were deduced from the DNA. The table includes some 250,000 clones, approximately 86% detected once. Sequenced: peripheral blood. This TCR came from a man aged 30 to 39 with active or convalescent COVID-19. The gene calls are TRBV25-1 and TRBJ1-6; D remains unclear. CDR3 loop: CASSENRHYNSPLHF. CDR3 nucleotides: TGTGCCAGCAGTGAAAATCGACATTATAATTCACCCCTCCACTTT.